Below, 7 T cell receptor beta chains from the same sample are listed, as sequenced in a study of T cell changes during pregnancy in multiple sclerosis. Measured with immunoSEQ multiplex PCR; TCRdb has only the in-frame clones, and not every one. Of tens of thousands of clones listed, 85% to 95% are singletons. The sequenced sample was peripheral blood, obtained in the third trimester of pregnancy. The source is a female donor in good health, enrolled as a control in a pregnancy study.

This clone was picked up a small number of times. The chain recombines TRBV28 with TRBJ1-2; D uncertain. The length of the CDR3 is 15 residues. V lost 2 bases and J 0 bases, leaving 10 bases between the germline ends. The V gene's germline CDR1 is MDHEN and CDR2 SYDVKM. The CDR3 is CASSLASGANYGYTF. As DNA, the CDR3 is TGTGCCAGCAGTTTAGCGTCAGGCGCTAACTATGGCTACACCTTC.

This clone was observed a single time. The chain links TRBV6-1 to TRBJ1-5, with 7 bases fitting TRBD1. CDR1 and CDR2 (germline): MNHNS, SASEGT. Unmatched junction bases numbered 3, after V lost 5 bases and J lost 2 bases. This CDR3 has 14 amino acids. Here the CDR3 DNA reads TGTGCCAGCAGTTTCGACAGGGGCAATCAGCCCCAGCATTTT. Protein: CASSFDRGNQPQHF.

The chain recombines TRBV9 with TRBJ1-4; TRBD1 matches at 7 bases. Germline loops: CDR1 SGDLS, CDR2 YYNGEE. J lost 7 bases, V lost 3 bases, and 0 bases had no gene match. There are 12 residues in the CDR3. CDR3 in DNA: TGTGCCAGCAGCGGACAGGGTGAAAAACTGTTTTTT. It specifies CASSGQGEKLFF.

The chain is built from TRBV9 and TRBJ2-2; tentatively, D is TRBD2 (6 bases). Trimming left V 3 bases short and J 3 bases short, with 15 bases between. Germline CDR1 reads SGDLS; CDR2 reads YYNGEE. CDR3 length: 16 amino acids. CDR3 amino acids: CASSGRVAWDTGELFF. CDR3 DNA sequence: TGTGCCAGCAGCGGGAGGGTAGCGTGGGACACCGGGGAGCTGTTTTTT.

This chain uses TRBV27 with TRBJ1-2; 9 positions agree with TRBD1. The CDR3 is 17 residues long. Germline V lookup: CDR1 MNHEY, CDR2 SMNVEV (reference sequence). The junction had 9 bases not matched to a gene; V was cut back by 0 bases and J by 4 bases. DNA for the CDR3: TGTGCCAGCAGTTTATCGATACGGGACAGGGAGGGCTATGGCTACACCTTC. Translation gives CASSLSIRDREGYGYTF.

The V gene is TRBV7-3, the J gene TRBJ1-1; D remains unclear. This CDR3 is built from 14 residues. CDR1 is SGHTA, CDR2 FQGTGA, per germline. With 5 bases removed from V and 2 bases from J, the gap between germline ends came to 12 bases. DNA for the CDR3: TGTGCCAGCAGCCCCCGCGGGGTAAACACTGAAGCTTTCTTT. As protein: CASSPRGVNTEAFF. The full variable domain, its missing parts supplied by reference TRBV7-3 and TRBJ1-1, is GAGVSQTPSNKVTEKGKYVELRCDPISGHTALYWYRQSLGQGPEFLIYFQGTGAADDSGLPNDRFFAVRPEGSVSTLKIQRTERGDSAVYLCASSPRGVNTEAFFGQGTRLTVV.

DNA of the CDR3: TGTGCCTGTGCGGCGGGGACTACAGATACGCAGTATTTT. It codes for CACAAGTTDTQYF. This chain connects TRBV10-3 to TRBJ2-3; possible D gene TRBD2, 6 bases. This CDR3 has 13 amino acids. Per germline, CDR1 ENHRY and CDR2 SYGVKD. Trimming pared 11 bases from V and 3 bases from J, leaving 15 bases between.